Following are 20 T cell receptor beta chains from one sample sequenced in a study of molecular identifiers for immune sequencing clone quantification. TCRdb recomputed calls from the PCR reads with MiXCR, one row per CDR3 protein. The sample yields 40,000 to 50,000 distinct CDR3 sequences, 15% to 20% seen once. Sequencing was carried out using naive CD8+ T cells from blood, with Jurkat cell RNA spiked in. Sample subset: FACS-sorted CD8+CD4-CCR7+CD45RA+ naive T cells. The receptors derive from a human donor in good health. Some libraries in this study had Jurkat cell RNA spiked in.

This clonotype was seen many times. This chain links TRBV27 with TRBJ1-1, with D possibly matching TRBD1 (5 bases). Per germline, CDR1 MNHEY and CDR2 SMNVEV (reference sequence). This CDR3 has 11 residues. V was shortened by 2 bases and J by 11 bases, with 9 bases between the two germline ends. CDR3 in DNA: TGTGCCAGCAGTTTAGCAGGGATCGCTTTCTTT. Protein sequence: CASSLAGIAFF.

This clonotype was counted ten times or more. The chain uses TRBV6-2 or TRBV6-3 and TRBJ2-5; D is perhaps TRBD1 or TRBD2 (6 bases each). Trimming cost V 5 bases and J 4 bases, with 17 bases left between them. CDR1 MNHEY and CDR2 SVGEGT come from the germline V gene. The CDR3 extends over 15 amino acids. The chain's CDR3 is CASSTTGGITETQYF. The CDR3 DNA is TGTGCCAGCAGTACCACCGGGGGCATCACAGAGACCCAGTACTTC.

This clonotype ranks as medium-sized. The genes are TRBV28 and TRBJ2-3, with TRBD1 matching 7 bases. This CDR3 spans 14 amino acids. The germline V gene has CDR1 MDHEN and CDR2 SYDVKM. Trimming cost V 6 bases and J 1 base; bases outside gene matches: 4. The CDR3 is CASSRDSGTDTQYF. CDR3 DNA sequence: TGTGCCAGCAGCCGGGACAGCGGCACAGATACGCAGTATTTT.

Remarks on this clonotype: A much larger clone differs from this one at a single base, so this may be a read error. The rearrangement uses TRBV4-1 and TRBJ1-1; no definite D call. CDR3 length: 13 residues. The germline V gene has CDR1 MGHRA and CDR2 YSYEKL. CDR3 amino acids: CASSQSVNTGAFF. CDR3 coding DNA: TGCGCCAGCAGCCAATCTGTGAACACTGGAGCTTTCTTT.

This clonotype was seen many times. The rearrangement links TRBV7-9 to TRBJ1-3; D might be TRBD1 (6 bases). V lost 4 bases to trimming and J lost 0 bases, with 13 bases between them. In germline, CDR1 is SEHNR, CDR2 FQNEAQ (reference sequence). This CDR3 spans 16 amino acids. CDR3 sequence (DNA): TGTGCCAGCAGCTGGCCTACAGGGCCCTCTGGAAACACCATATATTTT. Protein product: CASSWPTGPSGNTIYF.

This chain connects TRBV5-6 to TRBJ1-1, with 7 bases aligning to TRBD1. The CDR3 consists of 14 residues. The germline gives CDR1 SGHDT, CDR2 YYEEEE. V was pared by 4 bases and J by 6 bases, with 9 bases of the junction left unmatched. CDR3 loop: CASSLPGTDPEAFF. CDR3 bases: TGTGCCAGCAGCCTGCCCGGGACAGACCCTGAAGCTTTCTTT.

This clonotype was seen ten or more times. The J gene is TRBJ1-5, the V gene TRBV5-6; D unclear. The germline CDR1 and CDR2 sequences are SGHDT and YYEEEE. Trimming cost V 2 bases and J 1 base, with 7 bases left between them. This CDR3 is 14 amino acids long. The CDR3 bases are TGTGCCAGCAGCTTCTGGGCCAGCAATCAGCCCCAGCATTTT. This gives the protein CASSFWASNQPQHF.

The chain is built from TRBV7-9 and TRBJ1-3, with D tentatively TRBD1 (5 bases). V dropped 5 bases and J dropped 2 bases, with 13 bases sitting between them. The CDR3 runs to 15 residues. The germline V gene has CDR1 SEHNR and CDR2 FQNEAQ (reference sequence). This CDR3 is CASSNSGAPGNTIYF. The CDR3 nucleotides read TGTGCCAGCAGCAACAGCGGGGCACCTGGAAACACCATATATTTT.

Notes on this clonotype: This may be a read error: a much more frequent sequence differs by one nucleotide. Because it lacks the conserved phenylalanine or tryptophan at the end, this CDR3 is likely a read error. The chain carries TRBV28 and TRBJ2-1, with D tentatively TRBD2 (6 bases). Trimming took 7 bases from V and 8 from J, leaving 12 bases between them. CDR1 is MDHEN and CDR2 is SYDVKM in the germline V gene. CDR3 size: 12 residues. The CDR3 bases are TGTGCCAGCACCCCAGCGGGCCATGAGCAGTTCCTC. Translation: CASTPAGHEQFL.

This CDR3 reads CASSPGGSQPQHF. The CDR3, as DNA: TGTGCCAGCAGCCCCGGGGGTTCTCAGCCCCAGCATTTT. This chain links TRBV7-9 with TRBJ1-5; TRBD1 is a possible D gene (5 bases). This CDR3 spans 13 amino acids. V was trimmed by 5 bases and J by 6 bases, leaving 11 bases between them. Germline lookup yields CDR1 SEHNR and CDR2 FQNEAQ (reference sequence).

Many counts were recorded for this clonotype. The J gene is TRBJ2-5, the V gene TRBV19; 13 bases agree with TRBD2. This CDR3 has 15 residues. Germline loops: CDR1 LNHDA, CDR2 SQIVND (reference sequence). V gave up 4 bases and J gave up 5 bases; unmatched junction bases: 4. The CDR3 DNA is TGTGCCAGTAGTACGGGACTAGCGGGAATTGAGACCCAGTACTTC. It is translated as CASSTGLAGIETQYF.

This clonotype has a count of ten or more. This chain connects TRBV12-3 or TRBV12-4 to TRBJ2-6, with 9 bases identical to TRBD1. The CDR3 extends over 19 amino acids. V lost 6 bases and J lost 0; bases outside the gene matches: 12. Written as DNA, the CDR3 is TGTGCCAGCAGGCCCATCTGGACAGGGGACAGCTCTGGGGCCAACGTCCTGACTTTC. This translates into CASRPIWTGDSSGANVLTF.

This clonotype was observed a few times. A much larger clone differs from this one at a single base, so this may be a read error. The CDR3 end shows no conserved phenylalanine or tryptophan, and so a read error is likely. J is TRBJ2-1 and V is TRBV2, with unresolved D. CDR1 is SNHLY, CDR2 FYNNEI, per germline. The germline V and J ends were trimmed by 6 bases and 0 bases, with 6 bases remaining between them. The CDR3 sequence is 13 residues long. As DNA, the CDR3 is TGTGCCAGCAGGGCTGCCTCCTACAATGAGCAGTTCCTC. Residues: CASRAASYNEQFL.

By share, this clonotype ranks as medium-sized. The rearrangement joins TRBV4-3 to TRBJ2-3; 7 bases match TRBD2. The V and J ends lost 1 base and 0 bases, in that order; junction bases with no gene match: 4. Germline assignment: CDR1 LGHNA and CDR2 YSLEER. CDR3 length: 16 residues. The CDR3 DNA reads TGCGCCAGCAGCCAAGTGCTTAGCGGGAGCACAGATACGCAGTATTTT. The encoded protein is CASSQVLSGSTDTQYF.

This clonotype was detected ten times or more. The chain uses TRBV29-1 and TRBJ1-1; D uncertain. Trimming pared 4 bases from V and 0 bases from J, leaving 9 bases between. CDR3 length: 13 residues. CDR1 SQVTM and CDR2 ANQGSEA come from the germline V gene. In DNA form, the CDR3 reads TGCAGCGTTGTTGATTCCTTGAACACTGAAGCTTTCTTT. Amino acid sequence: CSVVDSLNTEAFF.

This clonotype was detected ten times or more. The rearrangement uses TRBV6-1 and TRBJ2-3, with 13 bases fitting TRBD2. CDR3 length equals 16 residues. Unmatched junction bases numbered 3, after V lost 4 bases and J lost 2 bases. Germline CDR1 and CDR2: MNHNS and SASEGT. CDR3 loop: CASSVGLAGDTDTQYF. For the CDR3, the DNA is TGTGCCAGCAGTGTAGGACTAGCGGGAGACACAGATACGCAGTATTTT.

This clonotype was seen ten or more times. The V call is TRBV29-1, the J call TRBJ2-1; TRBD2 aligns across 9 bases. The CDR3 is made up of 14 amino acids. Germline V gives CDR1 SQVTM, CDR2 ANQGSEA. V lost 1 base, J lost 10 bases, and 8 bases stayed unmatched. The CDR3 coding sequence is TGCAGCGTTGAAGGGGCTAGCGGGGTCATGGAGCAGTTCTTC. Amino acid sequence: CSVEGASGVMEQFF.

There are many counts of this clonotype. The chain is built from TRBV2 and TRBJ2-1, with D hard to call. The germline V gene has CDR1 SNHLY and CDR2 FYNNEI. Trimming removed 6 bases at V and 0 bases at J, with 3 bases between. CDR3 length equals 12 residues. CDR3 DNA: TGTGCCAGCAGGGACTCCTACAATGAGCAGTTCTTC. The encoded protein is CASRDSYNEQFF. Full variable domain (outside the CDR3, taken from reference TRBV2 and TRBJ2-1): EPEVTQTPSHQVTQMGQEVILRCVPISNHLYFYWYRQILGQKVEFLVSFYNNEISEKSEIFDDQFSVERPDGSNFTLKIRSTKLEDSAMYFCASRDSYNEQFFGPGTRLTVL.

This clonotype showed up many times. The rearrangement uses TRBV30 and TRBJ2-3, with a weak D call TRBD1 (6 bases). Germline V gives CDR1 GTSNPN, CDR2 SVGIG (reference sequence). The CDR3 covers 14 residues. The germline V and J ends were trimmed by 0 bases and 0 bases, with 7 bases remaining between them. CDR3 protein: CAWSVGGSTDTQYF. The CDR3 DNA sequence: TGTGCCTGGAGTGTAGGGGGTAGCACAGATACGCAGTATTTT.

On this clonotype: Possible read error: a much larger clone is one base away. This chain links TRBV28 with TRBJ2-7; 7 bases map to TRBD1. Germline CDR1 reads MDHEN; CDR2 reads SYDVKM. The CDR3 is made up of 13 amino acids. In nucleotides, the CDR3 is TGTGCGACCGTTTACAGGGGATCCTACGAGAAGTACTTC. It yields the protein CATVYRGSYEKYF.